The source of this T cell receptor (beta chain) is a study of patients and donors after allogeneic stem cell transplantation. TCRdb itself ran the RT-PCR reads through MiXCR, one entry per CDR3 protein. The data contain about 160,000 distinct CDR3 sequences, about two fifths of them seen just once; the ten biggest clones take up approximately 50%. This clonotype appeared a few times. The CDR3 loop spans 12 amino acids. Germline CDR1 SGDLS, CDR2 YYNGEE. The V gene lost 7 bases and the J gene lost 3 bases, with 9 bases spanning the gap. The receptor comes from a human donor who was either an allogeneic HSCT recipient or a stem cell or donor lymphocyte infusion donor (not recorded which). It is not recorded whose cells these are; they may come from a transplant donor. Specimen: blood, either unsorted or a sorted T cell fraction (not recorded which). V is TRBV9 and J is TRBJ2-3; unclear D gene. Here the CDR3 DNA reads TGTGCCAGCTCGTTCGGGACAGATACGCAGTATTTT. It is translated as CASSFGTDTQYF.